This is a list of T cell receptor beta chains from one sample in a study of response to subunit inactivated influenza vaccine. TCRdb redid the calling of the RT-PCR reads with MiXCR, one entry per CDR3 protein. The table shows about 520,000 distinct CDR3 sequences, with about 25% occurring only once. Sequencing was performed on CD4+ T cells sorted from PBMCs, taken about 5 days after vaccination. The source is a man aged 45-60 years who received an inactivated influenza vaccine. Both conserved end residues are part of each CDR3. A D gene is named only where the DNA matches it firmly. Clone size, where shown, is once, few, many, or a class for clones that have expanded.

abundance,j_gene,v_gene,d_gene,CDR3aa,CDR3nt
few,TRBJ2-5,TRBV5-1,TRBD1,CASSLYTGQGLETQYF,TGCGCCAGCAGCTTATATACGGGACAGGGTCTTGAGACCCAGTACTTC
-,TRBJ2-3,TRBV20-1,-,CSARDISTDTQYF,TGCAGTGCTAGAGATATAAGCACAGATACGCAGTATTTT
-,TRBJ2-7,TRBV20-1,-,CSARGGPRYEQYF,TGCAGTGCTAGAGGGGGCCCACGCTACGAGCAGTACTTC
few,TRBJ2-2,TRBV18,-,CASSPGLEGTGELFF,TGTGCCAGCTCACCAGGATTAGAAGGGACCGGGGAGCTGTTTTTT
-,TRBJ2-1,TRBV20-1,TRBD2,CSATGGVSNEQFF,TGCAGTGCCACCGGGGGGGTGTCCAATGAGCAGTTCTTC
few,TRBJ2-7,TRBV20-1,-,CSAAADSYEQYF,TGCAGTGCGGCAGCAGACAGCTACGAGCAGTACTTC
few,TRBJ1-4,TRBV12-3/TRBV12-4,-,CASSPGGGMEKLFF,TGTGCCAGCAGTCCCGGGGGAGGGATGGAAAAACTGTTTTTT
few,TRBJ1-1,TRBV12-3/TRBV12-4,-,CASSYAGLKTEAFF,TGTGCCAGCAGTTACGCGGGTCTCAAGACTGAAGCTTTCTTT
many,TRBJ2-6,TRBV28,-,CASSPSSGANVLTF,TGTGCCAGCAGTCCCAGCTCTGGGGCCAACGTCCTGACTTTC
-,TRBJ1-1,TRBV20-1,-,CSARSSRVGGTEAFF,TGCAGTGCTAGGTCTAGCAGGGTTGGGGGCACTGAAGCTTTCTTT
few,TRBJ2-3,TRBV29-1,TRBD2,CSTKRDSDTQYF,TGCAGCACCAAGCGGGACTCAGATACGCAGTATTTT
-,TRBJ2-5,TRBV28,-,CASSLPLARGETQYF,TGTGCCAGCAGTTTACCCCTAGCTAGAGGAGAGACCCAGTACTTC
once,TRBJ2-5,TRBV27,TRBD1,CASSAPATGGETQYF,TGTGCCAGCAGTGCACCGGCGACAGGGGGGGAGACCCAGTACTTC
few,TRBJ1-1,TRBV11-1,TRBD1,CASSLPVLGTGAHTEAFF,TGTGCCAGCAGCTTACCTGTTCTAGGGACAGGGGCCCACACTGAAGCTTTCTTT
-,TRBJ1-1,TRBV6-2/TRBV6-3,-,CASSVSVAGRENTEAFF,TGTGCCAGCAGCGTATCCGTGGCGGGGCGAGAGAACACTGAAGCTTTCTTT
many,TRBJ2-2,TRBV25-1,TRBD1,CASSQDRGGTGELFF,TGTGCCAGCAGTCAGGACAGGGGAGGAACCGGGGAGCTGTTTTTT
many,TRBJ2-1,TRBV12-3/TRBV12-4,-,CASTLPGTYNEQFF,TGTGCCAGCACCTTACCCGGGACTTACAATGAGCAGTTCTTC
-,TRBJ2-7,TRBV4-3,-,CASSRSGVHEQYF,TGCGCCAGCAGCCGGTCAGGAGTGCACGAGCAGTACTTC
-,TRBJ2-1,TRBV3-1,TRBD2,CASSPSGGASQFF,TGTGCCAGCAGCCCTAGCGGGGGGGCCAGCCAGTTCTTC
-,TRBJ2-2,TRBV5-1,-,CASSLGATTNTGELFF,TGCGCCAGCAGCTTGGGGGCGACCACGAACACCGGGGAGCTGTTTTTT
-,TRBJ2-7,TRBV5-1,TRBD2,CASSSGLAGEIYEQYF,TGCGCCAGCAGCTCCGGACTAGCGGGAGAAATCTACGAGCAGTACTTC
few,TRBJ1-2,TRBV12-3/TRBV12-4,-,CASSIPPDGYTF,TGTGCCAGCAGTATCCCCCCCGATGGCTACACCTTC
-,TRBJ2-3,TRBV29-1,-,CSVSKGRVSTDTQYF,TGCAGCGTTTCTAAAGGCAGGGTTAGCACAGATACGCAGTATTTT
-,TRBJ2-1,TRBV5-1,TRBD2,CASSDLAGDEQFF,TGCGCCAGCAGCGATCTAGCGGGGGATGAGCAGTTCTTC
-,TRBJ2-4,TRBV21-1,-,CASSPGPVAKNIQYF,TGTGCCAGCAGCCCGGGACCGGTAGCCAAAAACATTCAGTACTTC